These 13 T cell receptor beta chains originate from one sample sequenced in a study of cytomegalovirus exposure and HLA in healthy donors. The PCR had 60 Vbeta and 13 Jbeta primers. TCRdb keeps only in-frame clones here, not all; method: immunoSEQ multiplex PCR. In the table there are around 88,000 clones, around four fifths of which are singletons. Sequencing used PBMCs. Receptors originate from a man in his fifties in good health and CMV-seropositive.

This clone was found a few times. This likely comes from a read error, as the CDR3 has no conserved phenylalanine or tryptophan at its end. The DNA is left out, because the CDR3 cannot be placed on it with certainty; the CDR3 is given as TCRdb lists it. This CDR3 reads CASISGRGTPL. The V call is TRBV4-3, the J call TRBJ1-4. Germline CDR1 and CDR2: LGHNA and YSLEER. Termini included, the CDR3 measures 11 amino acids.

The V gene is TRBV5-6, the J gene TRBJ1-1; D gene uncertain. The CDR3 totals 12 residues. Per the germline V gene, CDR1 is SGHDT and CDR2 is YYEEEE. The ends were cut back, 4 bases at V and 2 bases at J, with 6 bases in the middle. CDR3 sequence: CASSPGNTEAFF. CDR3 nucleotide sequence: TGTGCCAGCAGCCCGGGTAACACTGAAGCTTTCTTT.

The J gene is TRBJ2-7, the V gene TRBV6-4, with D possibly matching TRBD2 (5 bases). Germline V gene sequence: CDR1 MRHNA, CDR2 SNTAGT. The CDR3 is 12 residues long. V was trimmed by 10 bases and J by 4 bases, leaving 14 bases between them. CDR3 in amino acids: CATSEGSYEQYF. The DNA of the CDR3 is TGTGCCACCTCAGAGGGCTCTTACGAGCAGTACTTC.

The chain links TRBV4-3 to TRBJ2-3, with 7 bases that match TRBD2. The CDR3 length is 17 residues. Germline assignment: CDR1 LGHNA and CDR2 YSLEER. The V gene end was trimmed by 0 bases and the J gene end by 2 bases; junction bases not matched to a gene: 8. CDR3 protein: CASSQEGGRLNTDTQYF. CDR3 DNA sequence: TGCGCCAGCAGCCAAGAGGGAGGGCGGTTAAACACAGATACGCAGTATTTT.

The count of this clone is one. The J gene is TRBJ1-2, the V gene TRBV19, with 12 bases fitting TRBD1. CDR3 size: 15 residues. The V gene's germline CDR1 is LNHDA and CDR2 SQIVND (reference sequence). With V trimmed by 6 bases and J by 7 bases, 9 bases remained unmatched. The CDR3 DNA reads TGTGCCAGTAGCCAAGGGGGACAGGGGGCAACTGGCTACACCTTC. This encodes CASSQGGQGATGYTF.

This chain connects TRBV9 to TRBJ2-1, with D possibly TRBD1 on 5 matching bases. The CDR3 has 16 residues. Trimming took off 4 bases at V and 9 bases at J, with 23 bases between the two ends. CDR1 SGDLS and CDR2 YYNGEE come from the germline V gene. The CDR3: CASSPSTLAAGREQFF. CDR3 bases: TGTGCCAGCAGCCCCTCCACACTGGCGGCAGGGCGTGAGCAGTTCTTC. Full variable domain (remainder filled in from reference TRBV9 and TRBJ2-1): DSGVTQTPKHLITATGQRVTLRCSPRSGDLSVYWYQQSLDQGLQFLIQYYNGEERAKGNILERFSAQQFPDLHSELNLSSLELGDSALYFCASSPSTLAAGREQFFGPGTRLTVL.

The rearrangement joins TRBV6-5 to TRBJ1-2, with 9 bases fitting TRBD1. The CDR3 extends over 15 amino acids. The V and J ends lost 2 bases and 5 bases, in that order; junction bases with no gene match: 6. Germline V gene lookup returns CDR1 MNHEY and CDR2 SVGAGI. CDR3 loop: CASSYTGTGSYGYTF. In nucleotides, the CDR3 is TGTGCCAGCAGTTACACCGGGACAGGGAGTTATGGCTACACCTTC.

The V call is TRBV6-1, the J call TRBJ1-6; D is ambiguous. With 0 bases removed from V and 6 bases from J, the gap between germline ends came to 15 bases. This CDR3 comprises 17 residues. Germline V gene data show CDR1 as MNHNS and CDR2 as SASEGT. This CDR3 is CASSEAVVPSFNSPLHF. The CDR3 DNA reads as TGTGCCAGCAGTGAAGCTGTAGTTCCTTCTTTTAATTCACCCCTCCACTTT.

As regards this clone: A junction boundary mismatches the germline segment, possibly from a read error. This chain connects TRBV30 to TRBJ1-5, with D hard to call. CDR1 and CDR2 from the germline V gene are GTSNPN and SVGIG (reference sequence). The CDR3 totals 13 residues. The CDR3 nucleotides are TGTGCCTGGAGCGACTCTCAAAATCAGCCCCAGAATTTT. Translating gives CAWSDSQNQPQNF.

The chain joins TRBV4-3 to TRBJ1-2; 7 nucleotides match TRBD1. This CDR3 is 14 amino acids long. CDR1 LGHNA and CDR2 YSLEER come from the germline V gene. Trimming took 3 bases from V and 8 from J; bases not matched to a gene: 9. CDR3 protein: CASSQEMTGFGYTF. The CDR3, as DNA: TGCGCCAGCAGCCAGGAGATGACAGGGTTCGGCTACACCTTC.

The V gene is TRBV6-5, the J gene TRBJ1-4, with D unclear. This CDR3 region has 13 residues. V lost 5 bases and J lost 3, with 7 bases in between. Germline V lookup: CDR1 MNHEY, CDR2 SVGAGI. For the CDR3, the DNA is TGTGCCAGCAGTGAGCGAGCTAATGAAAAACTGTTTTTT. Its translation: CASSERANEKLFF.

The chain joins TRBV18 to TRBJ1-3; D gene unclear. This CDR3 has 15 amino acids. Germline values: CDR1 KGHSH, CDR2 LQKENI. V dropped 2 bases and J dropped 2 bases, with 10 bases sitting between them. CDR3 in amino acids: CASSPEARTGNTIYF. The CDR3, as DNA: TGTGCCAGCTCACCAGAGGCCCGGACTGGAAACACCATATATTTT.

The chain is built from TRBV7-2 and TRBJ2-1; D remains unclear. CDR1 and CDR2 (germline): SGHTA, FQGNSA. CDR3 length equals 15 residues. Deletions cut 1 base from V and 3 bases from J, with 10 bases between. CDR3 in amino acids: CASSLDGQDYNEQFF. CDR3 sequence (DNA): TGTGCCAGCAGCTTAGATGGGCAGGACTACAATGAGCAGTTCTTC.